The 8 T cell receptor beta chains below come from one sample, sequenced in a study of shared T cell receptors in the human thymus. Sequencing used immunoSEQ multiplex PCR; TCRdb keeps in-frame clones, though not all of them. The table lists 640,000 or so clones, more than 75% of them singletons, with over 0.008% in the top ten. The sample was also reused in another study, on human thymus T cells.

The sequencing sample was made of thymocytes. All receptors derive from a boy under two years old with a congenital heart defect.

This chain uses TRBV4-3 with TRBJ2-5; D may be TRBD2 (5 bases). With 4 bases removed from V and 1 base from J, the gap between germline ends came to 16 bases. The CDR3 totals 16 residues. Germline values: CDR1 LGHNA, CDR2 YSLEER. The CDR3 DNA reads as TGCGCCAGCAGCCCTCTCCTGGGAGAGGTCCAAGAGACCCAGTACTTC. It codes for CASSPLLGEVQETQYF.

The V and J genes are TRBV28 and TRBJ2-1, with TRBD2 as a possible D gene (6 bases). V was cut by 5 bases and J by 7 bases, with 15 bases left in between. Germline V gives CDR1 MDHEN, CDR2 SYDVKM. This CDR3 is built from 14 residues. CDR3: CASSPKGGWNEQFF. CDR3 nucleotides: TGTGCCAGCAGTCCCAAGGGAGGATGGAATGAGCAGTTCTTC.

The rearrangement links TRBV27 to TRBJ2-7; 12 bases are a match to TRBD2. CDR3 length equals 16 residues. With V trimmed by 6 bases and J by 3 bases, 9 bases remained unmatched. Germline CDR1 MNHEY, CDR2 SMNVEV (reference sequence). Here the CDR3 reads CASRPQTSGRGYEQYF. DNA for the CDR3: TGTGCCAGCAGACCGCAGACTAGCGGGAGAGGCTACGAGCAGTACTTC.

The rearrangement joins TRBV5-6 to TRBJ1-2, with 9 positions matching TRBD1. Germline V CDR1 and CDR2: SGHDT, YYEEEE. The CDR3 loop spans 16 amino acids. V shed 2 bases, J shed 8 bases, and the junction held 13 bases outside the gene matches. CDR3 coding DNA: TGTGCCAGCAGCTTCACCTACCGGGACAGGGAATGCGGCTACACCTTC. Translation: CASSFTYRDRECGYTF.

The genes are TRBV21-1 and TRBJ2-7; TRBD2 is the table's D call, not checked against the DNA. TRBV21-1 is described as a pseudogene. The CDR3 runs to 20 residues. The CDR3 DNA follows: TGTGCCAGCAGTATCGGGGGCGGCCTAGCGGGAGGGCCGGGCTCCTACGAGCAGTACTTC. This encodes CASSIGGGLAGGPGSYEQYF.

CDR3 amino acids: CASSFVGRSYGYTF. The DNA of the CDR3 is TGTGCCAGCAGTTTTGTAGGGAGGAGCTATGGCTACACCTTC. V and J are TRBV28 and TRBJ1-2; D ambiguous. This CDR3 comprises 14 residues. CDR1 and CDR2 from the germline V gene are MDHEN and SYDVKM. Trimming pared 3 bases from V and 4 bases from J, leaving 12 bases between.

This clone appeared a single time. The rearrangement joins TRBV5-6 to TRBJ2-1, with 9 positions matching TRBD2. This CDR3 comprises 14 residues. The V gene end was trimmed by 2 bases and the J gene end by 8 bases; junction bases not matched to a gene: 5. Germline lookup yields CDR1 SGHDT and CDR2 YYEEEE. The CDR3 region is CASSLVAGDHEQFF. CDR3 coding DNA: TGTGCCAGCAGCTTAGTAGCGGGAGACCATGAGCAGTTCTTC.

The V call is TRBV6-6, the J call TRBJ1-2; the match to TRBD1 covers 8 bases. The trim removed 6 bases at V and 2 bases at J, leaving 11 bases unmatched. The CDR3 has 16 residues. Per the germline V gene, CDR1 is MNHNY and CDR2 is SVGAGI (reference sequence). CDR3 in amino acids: CASSTGTGLRNYGYTF. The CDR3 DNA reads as TGTGCCAGCAGCACCGGGACAGGCTTGAGAAACTATGGCTACACCTTC.